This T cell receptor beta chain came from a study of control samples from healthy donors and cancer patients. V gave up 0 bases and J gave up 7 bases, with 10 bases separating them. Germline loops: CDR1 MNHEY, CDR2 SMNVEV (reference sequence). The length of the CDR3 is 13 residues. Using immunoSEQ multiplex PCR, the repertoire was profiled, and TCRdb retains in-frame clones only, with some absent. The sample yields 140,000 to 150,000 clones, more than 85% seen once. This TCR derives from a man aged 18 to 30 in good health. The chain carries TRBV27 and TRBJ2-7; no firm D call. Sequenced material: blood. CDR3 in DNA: TGTGCCAGCAGTTTATCAGGGTTTGGGGAGCAGTACTTC. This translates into CASSLSGFGEQYF.